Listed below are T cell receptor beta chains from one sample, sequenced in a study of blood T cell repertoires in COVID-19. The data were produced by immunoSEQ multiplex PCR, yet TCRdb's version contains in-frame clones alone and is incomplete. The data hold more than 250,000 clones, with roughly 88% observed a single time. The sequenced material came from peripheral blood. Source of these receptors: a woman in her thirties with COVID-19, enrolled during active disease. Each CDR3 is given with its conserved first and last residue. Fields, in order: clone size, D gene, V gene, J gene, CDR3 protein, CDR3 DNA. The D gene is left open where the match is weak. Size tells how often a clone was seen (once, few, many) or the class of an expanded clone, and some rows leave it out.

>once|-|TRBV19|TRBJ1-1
CASSPGGSTEAFF
TGTGCCAGTAGTCCGGGGGGGAGCACTGAAGCTTTCTTT
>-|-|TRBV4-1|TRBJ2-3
CASSQDLSRGLDTQYF
TGCGCCAGCAGCCAAGATTTGTCTAGAGGCCTAGATACGCAGTATTTT
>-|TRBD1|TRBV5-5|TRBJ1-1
CASMNRGPNTEAFF
TGTGCCAGTATGAACAGGGGACCGAACACTGAAGCTTTCTTT
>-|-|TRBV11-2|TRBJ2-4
CASSTPPGRGQNIQYF
TGTGCCAGCAGCACCCCTCCCGGGCGGGGTCAAAACATTCAGTACTTC
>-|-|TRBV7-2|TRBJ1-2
CASSLAGGRANYGYTF
TGTGCCAGCAGCTTAGCGGGGGGAAGGGCTAACTATGGCTACACCTTC
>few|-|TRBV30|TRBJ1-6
CAWKRRGGRSPLHF
TGTGCCTGGAAGAGGCGGGGGGGTCGGTCACCCCTCCACTTT
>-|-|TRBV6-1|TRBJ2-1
CASSGWTRPSHNEQFF
TGTGCCAGCAGTGGATGGACTCGACCCAGCCACAATGAGCAGTTCTTC
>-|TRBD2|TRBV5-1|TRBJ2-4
CASSPLPGLAGVVKNIQYF
TGCGCCAGCAGTCCCCTCCCGGGACTAGCGGGGGTGGTCAAAAACATTCAGTACTTC
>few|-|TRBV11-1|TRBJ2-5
CASSSRDRNLQETQYF
TGTGCCAGCAGCTCGCGGGACAGAAATTTGCAAGAGACCCAGTACTTC
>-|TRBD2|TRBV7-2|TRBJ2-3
CATRDSGLATDTQYF
TGTGCCACCCGAGACTCGGGACTAGCTACAGATACGCAGTATTTT
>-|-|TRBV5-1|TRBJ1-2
CASRESNYGYTF
TGCGCCAGCAGGGAGTCGAACTATGGCTACACCTTC
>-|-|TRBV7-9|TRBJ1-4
CASRGTGNEKLFF
TGTGCCAGCAGGGGGACTGGGAATGAAAAACTGTTTTTT
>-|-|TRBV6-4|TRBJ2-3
CASSDGAGGTDTQYF
TGTGCCAGCAGTGACGGGGCAGGGGGGACAGATACGCAGTATTTT
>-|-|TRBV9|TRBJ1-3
CASSARTGLRNTIYF
TGTGCCAGCAGCGCTAGGACGGGACTGCGAAACACCATATATTTT